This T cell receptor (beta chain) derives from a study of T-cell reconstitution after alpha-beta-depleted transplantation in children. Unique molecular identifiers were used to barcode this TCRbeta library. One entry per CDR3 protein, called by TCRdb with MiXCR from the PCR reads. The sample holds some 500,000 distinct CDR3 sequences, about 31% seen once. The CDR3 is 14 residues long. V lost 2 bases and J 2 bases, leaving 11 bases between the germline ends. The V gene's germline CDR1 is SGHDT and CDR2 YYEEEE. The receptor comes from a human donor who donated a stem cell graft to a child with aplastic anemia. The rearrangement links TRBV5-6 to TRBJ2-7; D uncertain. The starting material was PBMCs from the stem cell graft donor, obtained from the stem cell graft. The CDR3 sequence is CASSFPGSTYEQYV. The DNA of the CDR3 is TGTGCCAGCAGCTTTCCAGGATCTACCTACGAGCAGTACGTC.